Listed below are T cell receptor beta chains from one sample, sequenced in a study of cytomegalovirus exposure and HLA in healthy donors. The protocol was immunoSEQ multiplex PCR, while the TCRdb copy is restricted to in-frame clones and leaves out a portion. In the table there are a few hundred thousand clones, roughly 80% of which are singletons. The sequencing sample was made of PBMCs. The receptors were gathered from a man aged 30 to 45 in good health and CMV-seronegative. Both conserved end residues are part of each CDR3. The D gene is left open where the match is weak. Expanded clones are given a class, and other clones once, few, many or no size at all.

v_gene: TRBV28; d_gene: TRBD1; abundance: once; j_gene: TRBJ2-7; len: 13; CDR3nt: TGTGCCAGCAGTTCCCAGGGGGTCTACGAGCAGTACTTC; CDR3aa: CASSSQGVYEQYF
v_gene: TRBV7-3; d_gene: TRBD1; abundance: once; j_gene: TRBJ2-2; len: 14; CDR3nt: TGTGCCAGCAGAGGGGACAGATTCACCGGGGAGCTGTTTTTT; CDR3aa: CASRGDRFTGELFF
v_gene: TRBV6-5; d_gene: TRBD2; abundance: few; j_gene: TRBJ2-5; len: 15; CDR3nt: TGTGCCAGCTCCCAAAGGCCCGGGGGGGGAGAGACCCAGTACTTC; CDR3aa: CASSQRPGGGETQYF
v_gene: TRBV5-1; d_gene: .; abundance: .; j_gene: TRBJ2-1; len: 15; CDR3nt: TGCGCCAGCAGCATGGGGGGGGGCCGATTGGATGAGCAGTTCTTC; CDR3aa: CASSMGGGRLDEQFF
v_gene: TRBV19; d_gene: .; abundance: .; j_gene: TRBJ1-5; len: 16; CDR3nt: TGTGCCAGTAGTATCTCAGGGGTATGGAGCAATCAGCCCCAGCATTTT; CDR3aa: CASSISGVWSNQPQHF
v_gene: TRBV10-1; d_gene: TRBD1; abundance: .; j_gene: TRBJ1-3; len: 16; CDR3nt: TGCGCCAACTCGACACGACGACAGGGGACTAGAAACACCATATATTTT; CDR3aa: CANSTRRQGTRNTIYF
v_gene: TRBV28; d_gene: TRBD1; abundance: .; j_gene: TRBJ1-1; len: 15; CDR3nt: TGTGCCAGCAGACATAGCGGGACAGGGGGGGTTGAAGCTTTCTTT; CDR3aa: CASRHSGTGGVEAFF
v_gene: TRBV6-1; d_gene: .; abundance: .; j_gene: TRBJ2-1; len: 14; CDR3nt: TGTGCCAGCAGTGAAGCCACGGGGTCCAATGAGCAGTTCTTC; CDR3aa: CASSEATGSNEQFF
v_gene: TRBV5-1; d_gene: .; abundance: once; j_gene: TRBJ2-5; len: 14; CDR3nt: TGCGCCAGCAGCTTGGGCGGGCTCCAAGAGACCCAGTACTTC; CDR3aa: CASSLGGLQETQYF
v_gene: TRBV19; d_gene: TRBD1; abundance: .; j_gene: TRBJ1-5; len: 12; CDR3nt: TGTGCCTCCGGGACAGGGAATCAGCCCCAGCATTTT; CDR3aa: CASGTGNQPQHF
v_gene: TRBV13; d_gene: TRBD1; abundance: .; j_gene: TRBJ1-4; len: 14; CDR3nt: TGTGCCAGCAGCTTACGGTCAGGGGGTGAAAAACTGTTTTTT; CDR3aa: CASSLRSGGEKLFF
v_gene: TRBV28; d_gene: .; abundance: .; j_gene: TRBJ1-6; len: 15; CDR3nt: TGTGCCAGCAGTTTTCAGCAGGGAATAAGTTCACCCCTCCACTTT; CDR3aa: CASSFQQGISSPLHF
v_gene: TRBV11-2; d_gene: TRBD2; abundance: .; j_gene: TRBJ2-1; len: 15; CDR3nt: TGTGCCAGCAGTCTTACTAGCGGGGGGGCCAATGAGCAGTTCTTC; CDR3aa: CASSLTSGGANEQFF
v_gene: TRBV6-6; d_gene: TRBD2; abundance: .; j_gene: TRBJ2-2; len: 15; CDR3nt: TGTGCCAGCAGTCACGGGACTACCAACACCGGGGAGCTGTTTTTT; CDR3aa: CASSHGTTNTGELFF
v_gene: TRBV28; d_gene: TRBD1; abundance: once; j_gene: TRBJ1-4; len: 14; CDR3nt: TGTGCCAGCAGGTCGGGACAGGTGCGTGAAAAACTGTTTTTT; CDR3aa: CASRSGQVREKLFF
v_gene: TRBV4-3; d_gene: .; abundance: .; j_gene: TRBJ2-4; len: 15; CDR3nt: TGCGCCAGCAGCCAAGATACAGGCCCCAAAAACATTCAGTACTTC; CDR3aa: CASSQDTGPKNIQYF
v_gene: TRBV4-2; d_gene: TRBD1; abundance: once; j_gene: TRBJ2-3; len: 15; CDR3nt: TGTGCCAGCAGTCCACAGGGGGCTAGCACAGATACGCAGTATTTT; CDR3aa: CASSPQGASTDTQYF
v_gene: TRBV5-1; d_gene: .; abundance: .; j_gene: TRBJ2-7; len: 17; CDR3nt: TGCGCCAGCAGCCGTGATCAACAGGGGTCCCTGGCGGGGGAGCAGTACTTC; CDR3aa: CASSRDQQGSLAGEQYF
v_gene: TRBV4-2; d_gene: TRBD1; abundance: .; j_gene: TRBJ1-5; len: 15; CDR3nt: TGTGCCAGCAGCCAAGGGCAGGGGGGAAATCAGCCCCAGCATTTT; CDR3aa: CASSQGQGGNQPQHF
v_gene: TRBV5-4; d_gene: TRBD1; abundance: few; j_gene: TRBJ1-2; len: 15; CDR3nt: TGTGCCAGCAGCTTGGGGGACAGGGGTTACTCTGGCTACACCTTC; CDR3aa: CASSLGDRGYSGYTF
v_gene: TRBV28; d_gene: .; abundance: .; j_gene: TRBJ1-2; len: 13; CDR3nt: TGTGCCGGAACTGGAGGGGCGAACTATGGCTACACCTTC; CDR3aa: CAGTGGANYGYTF
v_gene: TRBV4-1; d_gene: .; abundance: few; j_gene: TRBJ1-4; len: 16; CDR3nt: TGCGCCAGCAGCCAAGTGGTCGGTCCAACTAATGAAAAACTGTTTTTT; CDR3aa: CASSQVVGPTNEKLFF
v_gene: TRBV7-2; d_gene: .; abundance: once; j_gene: TRBJ1-1; len: 13; CDR3nt: TGTGCCAGCAGCGGGCGAGGGTACACTGAAGCTTTCTTT; CDR3aa: CASSGRGYTEAFF
v_gene: TRBV18; d_gene: .; abundance: .; j_gene: TRBJ2-2; len: 12; CDR3nt: TGTGCCAGCTCACGTTCTACCGGGGAGCTGTTTTTT; CDR3aa: CASSRSTGELFF
v_gene: TRBV5-1; d_gene: TRBD2; abundance: .; j_gene: TRBJ2-3; len: 15; CDR3nt: TGCGCCAGCACCCAGGTGCCGGGGGGAGGAGATACGCAGTATTTT; CDR3aa: CASTQVPGGGDTQYF
v_gene: TRBV7-9; d_gene: TRBD1; abundance: .; j_gene: TRBJ1-1; len: 15; CDR3nt: TGTGCCAGCAGCTCCCAGGGGGTATGGGGCACTGAAGCTTTCTTT; CDR3aa: CASSSQGVWGTEAFF
v_gene: TRBV28; d_gene: TRBD1; abundance: .; j_gene: TRBJ1-2; len: 14; CDR3nt: TGTGCCAGCAGTCCAAGGGGGCAGAACTATGGCTACACCTTC; CDR3aa: CASSPRGQNYGYTF
v_gene: TRBV19; d_gene: TRBD1; abundance: .; j_gene: TRBJ1-5; len: 15; CDR3nt: TGTGCCAGTAGTACCCTCGGACAGGGCGGTCAGCCCCAGCATTTT; CDR3aa: CASSTLGQGGQPQHF
v_gene: TRBV6-1; d_gene: .; abundance: .; j_gene: TRBJ1-1; len: 14; CDR3nt: TGTGCCAGCAGTGGGAAAGACAGAAACACTGAAGCTTTCTTT; CDR3aa: CASSGKDRNTEAFF
v_gene: TRBV9; d_gene: TRBD2; abundance: .; j_gene: TRBJ2-1; len: 15; CDR3nt: TGTGCCAGCAGCCTCCTTAGCGGGGGGGCTGGAGAGCAGTTCTTC; CDR3aa: CASSLLSGGAGEQFF
v_gene: TRBV5-1; d_gene: .; abundance: .; j_gene: TRBJ1-1; len: 14; CDR3nt: TGCGCCAGCAGTCCGACAGCTTCGGTCACTGAAGCTTTCTTT; CDR3aa: CASSPTASVTEAFF
v_gene: TRBV6-6; d_gene: TRBD1; abundance: .; j_gene: TRBJ1-4; len: 14; CDR3nt: TGTGCCAGCAGTCAGGGGGCAGTTAATGAAAAACTGTTTTTT; CDR3aa: CASSQGAVNEKLFF
v_gene: TRBV20-1; d_gene: TRBD2; abundance: .; j_gene: TRBJ2-3; len: 11; CDR3nt: TGCAGTGGCGGGGGAGCAGATACGCAGTATTTT; CDR3aa: CSGGGADTQYF
v_gene: TRBV4-3; d_gene: .; abundance: .; j_gene: TRBJ1-4; len: 13; CDR3nt: TGCGCCAGCTCGAGCATGGCTAATGAAAAACTGTTTTTT; CDR3aa: CASSSMANEKLFF
v_gene: TRBV5-1; d_gene: TRBD1; abundance: .; j_gene: TRBJ1-5; len: 15; CDR3nt: TGCGCCAGCAGGTATACAGGGGACGCCAATCAGCCCCAGCATTTT; CDR3aa: CASRYTGDANQPQHF
v_gene: TRBV11-1; d_gene: TRBD1; abundance: .; j_gene: TRBJ2-7; len: 15; CDR3nt: TGTGCCAGCAGCTTCGCCGGGACAGGGGCCTACGAGCAGTACTTC; CDR3aa: CASSFAGTGAYEQYF
v_gene: TRBV7-2; d_gene: .; abundance: .; j_gene: TRBJ2-1; len: 15; CDR3nt: TGTGCCAGCAGCTTAGCCGCTAGCTCCTACAATGAGCAGTTCTTC; CDR3aa: CASSLAASSYNEQFF
v_gene: TRBV14; d_gene: TRBD2; abundance: .; j_gene: TRBJ2-5; len: 16; CDR3nt: TGTGCCAGCAGCCAAGGGACTAGCGGGGCTCCAGAGACCCAGTACTTC; CDR3aa: CASSQGTSGAPETQYF
v_gene: TRBV2; d_gene: .; abundance: once; j_gene: TRBJ1-2; len: 15; CDR3nt: TGTGCCAGCAGTGAGGCGGCCAGCGGGGGGTTCGGCTACACCTTC; CDR3aa: CASSEAASGGFGYTF
v_gene: TRBV28; d_gene: .; abundance: .; j_gene: TRBJ1-6; len: 13; CDR3nt: TGTGCCAGCCATGGCGGGTGGGATTCACCCCTCCACTTT; CDR3aa: CASHGGWDSPLHF
v_gene: TRBV5-4; d_gene: TRBD2; abundance: .; j_gene: TRBJ2-5; len: 15; CDR3nt: TGTGCCAGCAGCTCTAGCGGGGGGGCCTGGGAGACCCAGTACTTC; CDR3aa: CASSSSGGAWETQYF
v_gene: TRBV7-9; d_gene: TRBD1; abundance: .; j_gene: TRBJ1-2; len: 16; CDR3nt: TGTGCCAGCAGCAATACGTGGGCAGGGGGCTTACGGGGCTACACCTTC; CDR3aa: CASSNTWAGGLRGYTF
v_gene: TRBV5-5; d_gene: .; abundance: .; j_gene: TRBJ1-2; len: 12; CDR3nt: TGTGCCAGCAGCTTTGAGGGATATGGCTACACCTTC; CDR3aa: CASSFEGYGYTF
v_gene: TRBV28; d_gene: TRBD1; abundance: .; j_gene: TRBJ1-4; len: 15; CDR3nt: TGTGCCAGCAGTTTTGGGACAGGGAATCGTGAAAAACTGTTTTTT; CDR3aa: CASSFGTGNREKLFF
v_gene: TRBV6-6; d_gene: .; abundance: once; j_gene: TRBJ1-1; len: 14; CDR3nt: TGTGCCAGCAGTTACCGGGGGGTAAACACTGAAGCTTTCTTT; CDR3aa: CASSYRGVNTEAFF
v_gene: TRBV2; d_gene: .; abundance: few; j_gene: TRBJ2-3; len: 15; CDR3nt: TGTGCCAGCAGTGAATACGGCAGGGTCACAGATACGCAGTATTTT; CDR3aa: CASSEYGRVTDTQYF
v_gene: TRBV9; d_gene: .; abundance: few; j_gene: TRBJ1-3; len: 14; CDR3nt: TGTGCCAGCGGAGACAGTGAACCTGGAAACACCATATATTTT; CDR3aa: CASGDSEPGNTIYF
v_gene: TRBV6-1; d_gene: TRBD2; abundance: .; j_gene: TRBJ2-7; len: 15; CDR3nt: TGTGCCAGCAGTGGTCTACTAGCGGGGACGGGGGAGCAGTACTTC; CDR3aa: CASSGLLAGTGEQYF
v_gene: TRBV18; d_gene: .; abundance: few; j_gene: TRBJ2-7; len: 14; CDR3nt: TGTGCCAGCTCGCACCGGGACAAGTTTTACGAGCAGTACTTC; CDR3aa: CASSHRDKFYEQYF
v_gene: TRBV9; d_gene: .; abundance: once; j_gene: TRBJ2-1; len: 15; CDR3nt: TGTGCCAGCAGCGTAGAAGGGGTTTCTGTTGATGAGCAGTTCTTC; CDR3aa: CASSVEGVSVDEQFF
v_gene: TRBV6-5; d_gene: .; abundance: few; j_gene: TRBJ1-6; len: 15; CDR3nt: TGTGCCAGCAGTTACTCCGACATGCGAAATTCACCCCTCCACTTT; CDR3aa: CASSYSDMRNSPLHF
v_gene: TRBV5-1; d_gene: .; abundance: .; j_gene: TRBJ2-7; len: 15; CDR3nt: TGCGCCAGCAGAGCTTGGTCGTCTGAGGTCTACGAGCAGTACTTC; CDR3aa: CASRAWSSEVYEQYF
v_gene: TRBV11-2; d_gene: .; abundance: .; j_gene: TRBJ2-1; len: 18; CDR3nt: TGTGCCAGCAGCTCCCATCGCGGGGGCCGAAGCTCCTACAATGAGCAGTTCTTC; CDR3aa: CASSSHRGGRSSYNEQFF
v_gene: TRBV7-9; d_gene: .; abundance: .; j_gene: TRBJ1-2; len: 18; CDR3nt: TGTGCCAGCAGCCCGCTGGGGCCGTTCGTAAAGGCCGGGGGTGGCTACACCTTC; CDR3aa: CASSPLGPFVKAGGGYTF
v_gene: TRBV10-3; d_gene: .; abundance: .; j_gene: TRBJ2-5; len: 13; CDR3nt: TGTGCCATCAGTACACAGGTACAAGAGACCCAGTACTTC; CDR3aa: CAISTQVQETQYF
v_gene: TRBV7-3; d_gene: TRBD2; abundance: .; j_gene: TRBJ2-5; len: 16; CDR3nt: TGTGCCAGCAGCCTGGGGCCAGCGGGGGGGCAGGGGACCCAGTACTTC; CDR3aa: CASSLGPAGGQGTQYF
v_gene: TRBV9; d_gene: TRBD1; abundance: .; j_gene: TRBJ1-6; len: 15; CDR3nt: TGTGCCAGCAGCTCCAGCGGGACAGGGGAATCACCCCTCCACTTT; CDR3aa: CASSSSGTGESPLHF
v_gene: TRBV27; d_gene: TRBD2; abundance: .; j_gene: TRBJ2-1; len: 18; CDR3nt: TGTGCCAGCAGTCCCGGGACTAGCGGGGGGCCAGAGAGGGATGAGCAGTTCTTC; CDR3aa: CASSPGTSGGPERDEQFF
v_gene: TRBV29-1; d_gene: TRBD2; abundance: .; j_gene: TRBJ2-1; len: 14; CDR3nt: TGCAGCGGCCGAGCGGGGGGCTCCTACAATGAGCAGTTCTTC; CDR3aa: CSGRAGGSYNEQFF
v_gene: TRBV2; d_gene: .; abundance: .; j_gene: TRBJ2-7; len: 16; CDR3nt: TGTGCCAGCAGTGAAGCGTCCGGGGGTGGGTTCTACGAGCAGTACTTC; CDR3aa: CASSEASGGGFYEQYF